One and the same sample provided the 15 T cell receptor beta chains below, sequenced in a study of spatial heterogeneity in lung cancer. The time point denotes: blood at routine non-recurrence follow-up after resection. One entry per CDR3 protein results from TCRdb running MiXCR on the 5' RACE reads. Of about 110,000 distinct CDR3 sequences in the sample, about a tenth were seen once. Sequenced material: PBMCs, taken at follow-up. All receptors derive from a female donor with early-stage non-small cell lung cancer.

This clonotype was recorded once. The chain combines TRBV11-2 with TRBJ1-2; the D is unclear. Trimming removed 1 base at V and 4 bases at J, with 13 bases between. The CDR3 loop spans 15 amino acids. The germline V gene has CDR1 SGHAT and CDR2 FQNNGV. CDR3 DNA: TGTGCCAGCAGCTTAGTATCCGGAGGAATCTATGGCTACACCTTC. Translation: CASSLVSGGIYGYTF.

The rearrangement joins TRBV6-6 to TRBJ2-1; 12 nucleotides agree with TRBD2. The ends lost 6 bases at V and 7 bases at J; junction bases unmatched: 7. Germline CDR1 and CDR2: MNHNY and SVGAGI (reference sequence). The CDR3 covers 15 residues. The CDR3 DNA reads as TGTGCCAGCAGAAACTGGACTAGCGGGACTAATGAGCAGTTCTTC. It is translated as CASRNWTSGTNEQFF.

The sample holds a few counts of this clonotype. The CDR3 DNA is TGTGCCAGCAGATCCATTAGCTCCTCAAACAATGAGCAGTTCTTC. As protein: CASRSISSSNNEQFF. J is TRBJ2-1 and V is TRBV27; D ambiguous. The CDR3 is 15 residues long. Germline V gene sequence: CDR1 MNHEY, CDR2 SMNVEV (reference sequence). V was pared by 6 bases and J by 5 bases, with 17 bases between.

The sample holds a few counts of this clonotype. V and J are TRBV10-3 and TRBJ2-7, with D perhaps matching TRBD1 (6 bases). Germline V gene sequence: CDR1 ENHRY, CDR2 SYGVKD. V shed 4 bases and J shed 2 bases, with 9 bases lying between them. The CDR3 length is 13 residues. CDR3 in amino acids: CAISGTDTYEQYV. CDR3 DNA sequence: TGTGCCATCAGTGGGACAGATACCTACGAGCAGTACGTC.

At least ten counts were recorded for this clonotype. The chain couples TRBV11-2 to TRBJ1-5, with D unresolved. V was cut by 2 bases and J by 7 bases, with 9 bases left in between. The CDR3 length is 13 residues. Germline V CDR1 and CDR2: SGHAT, FQNNGV. The chain's CDR3 is CASSLTQNQPQHF. The CDR3 region has the DNA TGTGCCAGCAGCTTAACCCAGAACCAGCCCCAGCATTTT.

The chain carries TRBV2 and TRBJ2-4; D remains unclear. V shed 6 bases and J shed 5 bases, with 11 bases lying between them. This CDR3 contains 13 residues. Per germline, CDR1 SNHLY and CDR2 FYNNEI. CDR3 in DNA: TGTGCCAGCAGGAAGGACGGTGAAAACATTCAGTACTTC. It is translated as CASRKDGENIQYF. Complete variable domain (other parts from reference TRBV2 and TRBJ2-4): EPEVTQTPSHQVTQMGQEVILRCVPISNHLYFYWYRQILGQKVEFLVSFYNNEISEKSEIFDDQFSVERPDGSNFTLKIRSTKLEDSAMYFCASRKDGENIQYFGAGTRLSVL.

This sequence joins TRBV4-3 and TRBJ2-6; D gene ambiguous. CDR1 is LGHNA, CDR2 YSLEER, per germline. V was trimmed by 4 bases and J by 2 bases, leaving 9 bases between them. The CDR3 totals 15 residues. CDR3 sequence reads: CASSLGLAGANVLTF. CDR3 DNA: TGCGCCAGCAGCCTAGGGTTGGCTGGGGCCAACGTCCTGACTTTC.

This clonotype has a handful of counts. The gene calls are TRBV29-1 and TRBJ2-1; TRBD2 matches at 10 bases. Per the germline V gene, CDR1 is SQVTM and CDR2 is ANQGSEA. This CDR3 has 18 amino acids. V dropped 2 bases and J dropped 5; count of bases not matched to a gene: 15. CDR3 sequence reads: CSVEPAGTAGGLHNEQFF. The CDR3 DNA follows: TGCAGCGTTGAACCCGCCGGGACAGCGGGAGGGCTCCACAATGAGCAGTTCTTC.

The CDR3 DNA follows: TGTGCCAGCAGCTTCGATCTGTACCGAGATACGCAGTATTTT. This sequence encodes CASSFDLYRDTQYF. This chain links TRBV7-2 with TRBJ2-3; D ambiguous. The CDR3 contains 14 residues. V was pared by 3 bases and J by 5 bases, with 12 bases between. The V gene's germline CDR1 is SGHTA and CDR2 FQGNSA.

The rearrangement uses TRBV7-2 and TRBJ2-1, with D perhaps TRBD1 or TRBD2 (5 bases each). The germline V gene encodes CDR1 SGHTA and CDR2 FQGNSA. V lost 2 bases to trimming and J lost 4 bases, with 12 bases between them. This CDR3 is 15 amino acids long. The CDR3 region has the DNA TGTGCCAGCAGCTTATGGGACGGAGCATACAATGAGCAGTTCTTC. It encodes CASSLWDGAYNEQFF.

The chain combines TRBV30 with TRBJ2-1; 11 bases fit TRBD1. The CDR3 sequence is 14 residues long. Trimming took 7 bases from V and 12 from J; bases not matched to a gene: 14. Per germline, CDR1 GTSNPN and CDR2 SVGIG (reference sequence). CDR3 in DNA: TGTGCCTCCCTAACGATCGGACAGGGGGCACTGCAGTTCTTC. As protein: CASLTIGQGALQFF.

The chain couples TRBV5-1 to TRBJ1-1; maybe TRBD1 (6 bases). V was trimmed by 4 bases and J by 4 bases, leaving 11 bases between them. CDR1 is SGHRS and CDR2 is YFSETQ in the germline V gene. The CDR3 totals 13 residues. The CDR3 is CASSGTGSTEAFF. CDR3 DNA: TGCGCCAGCAGCGGCACAGGGAGCACTGAAGCTTTCTTT.

This clonotype counts as large. The chain uses TRBV28 and TRBJ2-7; D unclear. The V end was cut by 3 bases, the J end by 3 bases, with 12 bases between. Germline V gives CDR1 MDHEN, CDR2 SYDVKM. This CDR3 has 14 amino acids. In DNA form, the CDR3 reads TGTGCCAGCAGTTTGGTTCCATCACTCTACGAGCAGTACTTC. This translates into CASSLVPSLYEQYF.

At least ten counts were recorded for this clonotype. This chain links TRBV11-2 with TRBJ1-1; D is unclear. The ends were cut back, 3 bases at V and 2 bases at J, with 10 bases in the middle. Per germline, CDR1 SGHAT and CDR2 FQNNGV. The CDR3 runs to 14 residues. The CDR3 nucleotides are TGTGCCAGCAGCTTTGGTGCCACAAACACTGAAGCTTTCTTT. Residues: CASSFGATNTEAFF.

This chain uses TRBV3-1 with TRBJ2-2, with D perhaps matching TRBD1 or TRBD2 (6 bases each). The V end was cut by 8 bases, the J end by 3 bases, with 13 bases between. The CDR3 runs to 14 residues. Germline lookup yields CDR1 LGHDT and CDR2 YNNKEL (reference sequence). The DNA of the CDR3 is TGTGCCAGCGGAGGGGGGTCGTACACCGGGGAGCTGTTTTTT. Amino acid sequence: CASGGGSYTGELFF.